This entry lists 29 T cell receptor beta chains sequenced from one sample in a study of blood T cell repertoires in COVID-19. Profiling relied on immunoSEQ multiplex PCR, and the TCRdb table lists in-frame clones only, not all of them. The sample has some 99,000 clones, 70% to 90% seen once. Sequenced sample: peripheral blood. The receptors originated from a human donor in a cohort sampled during active COVID-19.

The chain is built from TRBV27 and TRBJ2-1, with 8 bases aligning to TRBD2. CDR3 size: 15 residues. V lost 9 bases, J lost 0 bases, and 7 bases stayed unmatched. Germline-derived CDR1 and CDR2 are MNHEY and SMNVEV (reference sequence). The CDR3, as DNA: TGTGCCAGTCGACTAGCGCACAGCTCCTACAATGAGCAGTTCTTC. Translated: CASRLAHSSYNEQFF.

V and J are TRBV10-3 and TRBJ2-5; tentative D call: TRBD2 (7 bases). This CDR3 is 15 amino acids long. Germline-derived CDR1 and CDR2 are ENHRY and SYGVKD. V gave up 2 bases and J gave up 5 bases, with 15 bases separating them. The CDR3 reads CAISEMEGGKETQYF. CDR3 DNA sequence: TGTGCCATCAGTGAGATGGAGGGGGGGAAGGAGACCCAGTACTTC.

The V gene is TRBV19, the J gene TRBJ1-1, with D unresolved. Deletions cut 4 bases from V and 4 bases from J, with 13 bases between. The V gene's germline CDR1 is LNHDA and CDR2 SQIVND (reference sequence). The CDR3 is 14 amino acids. The CDR3 spells CASSTLRRGTEAFF. CDR3 nucleotide sequence: TGTGCCAGTAGTACCCTCCGTCGGGGCACTGAAGCTTTCTTT.

The chain uses TRBV7-2 and TRBJ2-5; D not resolved. V shed 1 base and J shed 2 bases, with 11 bases lying between them. Looked up from germline, CDR1 is SGHTA and CDR2 is FQGNSA. This CDR3 region has 15 residues. The DNA for the CDR3 is TGTGCCAGCAGCTTAGTTCGGCGGTCACAAGAGACCCAGTACTTC. Translated, it gives CASSLVRRSQETQYF.

This clone was seen only once. The genes are TRBV6-5 and TRBJ2-7; unclear D gene. This CDR3 contains 10 residues. Looked up from germline, CDR1 is MNHEY and CDR2 is SVGAGI. Trimming cost V 5 bases and J 5 bases, with 4 bases left between them. The CDR3 bases are TGTGCCAGCAGTCTCGACGAGCAGTACTTC. This codes for CASSLDEQYF.

The chain joins TRBV19 to TRBJ1-6; D not certain. This CDR3 contains 12 residues. The germline CDR1 and CDR2 sequences are LNHDA and SQIVND (reference sequence). V lost 10 bases and J lost 6, with 10 bases in between. The CDR3 sequence: CATGLLNSPLHF. Written as DNA, the CDR3 is TGTGCCACAGGACTTCTTAATTCACCCCTCCACTTT.

The chain employs TRBV6-5 and TRBJ2-3; 8 bases fit TRBD2. The germline gives CDR1 MNHEY, CDR2 SVGAGI. V was pared by 4 bases and J by 4 bases, with 10 bases of the junction left unmatched. The CDR3 loop spans 16 amino acids. This CDR3 is CASSSLKRGSADTQYF. The CDR3 nucleotides are TGTGCCAGCAGTTCCCTTAAGCGGGGGAGCGCAGATACGCAGTATTTT.

This chain joins TRBV7-2 and TRBJ2-3, with 10 positions matching TRBD2. This CDR3 has 16 residues. The V gene end was trimmed by 1 base and the J gene end by 8 bases; junction bases not matched to a gene: 9. The V gene's germline CDR1 is SGHTA and CDR2 FQGNSA. Written as DNA, the CDR3 is TGTGCCAGCAGCTTAGTAACTAGCGGGATGGGGGGTACGCAGTATTTT. Translation: CASSLVTSGMGGTQYF.

The genes are TRBV29-1 and TRBJ1-2; perhaps TRBD1 as D (6 bases). The CDR3 extends over 11 amino acids. Trimming took off 7 bases at V and 3 bases at J, with 9 bases between the two ends. Germline CDR1 SQVTM, CDR2 ANQGSEA. The CDR3 sequence is CSGRGDYGYTF. Here the CDR3 DNA reads TGCAGCGGCAGGGGCGACTATGGCTACACCTTC.

The chain has TRBV2 and TRBJ1-1; the D is unclear. The germline CDR1 and CDR2 sequences are SNHLY and FYNNEI. CDR3 length: 12 residues. V was clipped by 2 bases and J by 11 bases, with 12 bases between them. The CDR3 sequence: CASSELRVGAFF. As DNA, the CDR3 is TGTGCCAGCAGTGAACTGAGGGTTGGGGCTTTCTTT.

The gene calls are TRBV12-5 and TRBJ1-3; possibly TRBD1 for D (5 bases). V was cut by 0 bases and J by 4 bases, with 10 bases left in between. CDR3 size: 15 residues. Germline CDR1 LGHNT, CDR2 FRNRAP. The CDR3: CASGLVGVSGNTIYF. The DNA of the CDR3 is TGTGCTAGTGGTTTGGTAGGGGTCTCGGGAAACACCATATATTTT.

Worth noting for this clone: The sample contains more than one DNA sequence encoding this CDR3. The chain carries TRBV12-3 or TRBV12-4 and TRBJ2-7, with unresolved D. V lost 5 bases to trimming and J lost 2 bases, with 10 bases between them. CDR3 length: 13 amino acids. The CDR3 region has the DNA TGTGCCAGCAGTCCTGGGCCCACCTACGAGCAGTACTTC. It codes for CASSPGPTYEQYF.

This chain connects TRBV5-4 to TRBJ1-1; 9 nucleotides agree with TRBD1. The CDR3 covers 15 residues. Unmatched junction bases numbered 7, after V lost 1 base and J lost 6 bases. Germline lookup yields CDR1 SGHNT and CDR2 YYREEE (reference sequence). This CDR3 is CASSLSQGAGAEAFF. The CDR3 coding sequence is TGTGCCAGCAGCTTGTCACAGGGGGCCGGTGCTGAAGCTTTCTTT.

The chain has TRBV27 and TRBJ1-4, with 10 bases aligning to TRBD1. Germline V gene data show CDR1 as MNHEY and CDR2 as SMNVEV (reference sequence). The CDR3 is made up of 17 amino acids. V lost 6 bases to trimming and J lost 3 bases; unmatched junction nucleotides: 10. CDR3 nucleotides: TGTGCCAGCAGCTCCGGGACAGGGGCTGGATCTAATGAAAAACTGTTTTTT. The encoded protein is CASSSGTGAGSNEKLFF.

This chain connects TRBV19 to TRBJ2-1; TRBD2 aligns across 7 bases. CDR3 length equals 14 residues. Germline V gene sequence: CDR1 LNHDA, CDR2 SQIVND (reference sequence). J was trimmed by 6 bases and V by 6 bases; bases with no gene match: 8. The CDR3 reads CASRAQRDINEQFF. DNA for the CDR3: TGTGCCAGTAGGGCCCAGCGGGATATCAATGAGCAGTTCTTC.

This clone occurred a few times. Here the CDR3 reads CASSLDWRGAGYTF. CDR3 bases: TGCGCCAGCAGCTTGGATTGGCGCGGGGCTGGCTACACCTTC. The chain employs TRBV5-1 and TRBJ1-2; possible D gene TRBD1, 5 bases. CDR1 is SGHRS and CDR2 is YFSETQ in the germline V gene. This CDR3 has 14 amino acids. Trimming took off 0 bases at V and 7 bases at J, with 13 bases between the two ends.

The chain uses TRBV18 and TRBJ1-1; D is uncertain. Germline V gene sequence: CDR1 KGHSH, CDR2 LQKENI. V lost 3 bases and J 3 bases, leaving 8 bases between the germline ends. The CDR3 runs 13 residues. In DNA form, the CDR3 reads TGTGCCAGCTCACCTAGTCAGGACACTGAAGCTTTCTTT. It codes for CASSPSQDTEAFF.

The chain carries TRBV27 and TRBJ1-2, with 10 bases aligning to TRBD1. Germline CDR1 reads MNHEY; CDR2 reads SMNVEV (reference sequence). This CDR3 has 14 amino acids. After removal of 0 bases from V and 8 bases from J, the junction contained 3 bases not matched to a gene. CDR3 sequence: CASSLSRQGAGYTF. CDR3 bases: TGTGCCAGCAGTTTATCGCGACAGGGGGCGGGCTACACCTTC.

The chain recombines TRBV19 with TRBJ1-1, with 12 bases aligning to TRBD1. Germline-derived CDR1 and CDR2 are LNHDA and SQIVND (reference sequence). This CDR3 is built from 14 residues. With V trimmed by 6 bases and J by 4 bases, 3 bases remained unmatched. CDR3 in DNA: TGTGCCAGTAGGGGACAGGGGGCCGGCACTGAAGCTTTCTTT. Translating gives CASRGQGAGTEAFF.

The genes are TRBV5-1 and TRBJ2-2; D remains unclear. The CDR3 totals 15 residues. The germline V gene encodes CDR1 SGHRS and CDR2 YFSETQ. V was shortened by 2 bases and J by 1 base, with 9 bases between the two germline ends. Written as DNA, the CDR3 is TGCGCCAGCAGCTTAGGTCCAGGGAACACCGGGGAGCTGTTTTTT. Translating it yields CASSLGPGNTGELFF.

As to this clone: The sample has other DNA sequences that encode this CDR3 too. J is TRBJ2-7 and V is TRBV12-3 or TRBV12-4; the D gene is possibly TRBD2 (6 bases). This CDR3 contains 12 residues. The V and J ends lost 3 bases and 6 bases respectively, with 9 bases between them. This chain's CDR3 is CASSFAGSEQYF. As DNA, the CDR3 is TGTGCCAGCAGTTTCGCGGGGTCCGAGCAGTACTTC.

V is TRBV5-1 and J is TRBJ1-6; D call uncertain. The CDR3 is 15 amino acids. The V and J ends lost 0 bases and 7 bases respectively, with 11 bases between them. Per the germline V gene, CDR1 is SGHRS and CDR2 is YFSETQ. The CDR3 sequence is CASSLEVSGNSPLHF. The CDR3 nucleotides read TGCGCCAGCAGCTTGGAGGTCAGCGGAAATTCACCCCTCCACTTT.

The J gene is TRBJ2-3, the V gene TRBV6-4, with TRBD2 matching over 12 bases. J lost 0 bases, V lost 6 bases, and 4 bases had no gene match. The V gene's germline CDR1 is MRHNA and CDR2 SNTAGT. The CDR3 is 16 amino acids. CDR3 in amino acids: CASSDGTSGSTDTQYF. CDR3 sequence (DNA): TGTGCCAGCAGCGACGGGACTAGCGGGAGCACAGATACGCAGTATTTT.

This clone was detected once. The chain employs TRBV2 and TRBJ1-2, with 11 bases lining up with TRBD1. This CDR3 is 14 amino acids long. Germline loops: CDR1 SNHLY, CDR2 FYNNEI. The V segment lost 4 bases and the J segment 4 bases; nucleotides outside the gene matches: 2. For the CDR3, the DNA is TGTGCCAGCAGTGGGACAGGGGGCGTCTATGGCTACACCTTC. Its protein product is CASSGTGGVYGYTF.

V is TRBV7-3 and J is TRBJ2-7; TRBD2 matches at 10 bases. With V trimmed by 5 bases and J by 8 bases, 3 bases remained unmatched. Germline lookup yields CDR1 SGHTA and CDR2 FQGTGA. The CDR3 extends over 12 amino acids. The CDR3, as DNA: TGTGCCAGCAGCATCACTAGCGGGAAGCAGTACTTC. Its translation is CASSITSGKQYF.

The genes are TRBV5-1 and TRBJ2-1, with D maybe TRBD2 (7 bases). Germline lookup yields CDR1 SGHRS and CDR2 YFSETQ. The CDR3 is 16 residues long. Trimming took 0 bases from V and 6 from J, leaving 16 bases between them. CDR3 nucleotides: TGCGCCAGCAGCTTGGTGGGGGGGCCCACCTCCAATGAGCAGTTCTTC. The encoded protein is CASSLVGGPTSNEQFF.

The rearrangement joins TRBV11-2 to TRBJ2-2; D remains ambiguous. This CDR3 is 15 amino acids long. V lost 1 base and J lost 3, with 9 bases in between. Germline V gene data show CDR1 as SGHAT and CDR2 as FQNNGV. CDR3 region: CASSLVRAYTGELFF. CDR3 coding DNA: TGTGCCAGCAGCTTAGTACGAGCTTACACCGGGGAGCTGTTTTTT.

CDR3: CASNHRQRNSPLHF. The CDR3, as DNA: TGTGCCAGTAATCACCGACAGAGAAATTCACCCCTCCACTTT. The genes are TRBV19 and TRBJ1-6; maybe TRBD1 (5 bases). CDR1 and CDR2 from the germline V gene are LNHDA and SQIVND (reference sequence). CDR3 length equals 14 residues. V dropped 7 bases and J dropped 7 bases, with 14 bases sitting between them.

The chain is built from TRBV6-4 and TRBJ2-1; 9 nucleotides match TRBD2. The germline gives CDR1 MRHNA, CDR2 SNTAGT. The length of the CDR3 is 17 residues. The trim removed 0 bases at V and 10 bases at J, leaving 13 bases unmatched. The CDR3 loop is CASSDSTERGAQGEQFF. In nucleotides, the CDR3 is TGTGCCAGCAGTGACTCGACGGAGCGGGGGGCCCAAGGGGAGCAGTTCTTC.